Below, 23 T cell receptor beta chains from the same sample are listed, as sequenced in a study of blood T cell repertoires in COVID-19. The data were produced by immunoSEQ multiplex PCR, yet TCRdb's version contains in-frame clones alone and is incomplete. This table has under 250,000 clones, approximately 85% appearing once. Sequenced: peripheral blood. These receptor sequences come from a woman over 75 with COVID-19, enrolled during active disease.

This chain links TRBV6-1 with TRBJ1-6; no clear D. V shed 3 bases and J shed 8 bases, with 11 bases lying between them. The germline V gene has CDR1 MNHNS and CDR2 SASEGT. This CDR3 is 14 amino acids long. In nucleotides, the CDR3 is TGTGCCAGCAGTGACATTAGCCGGTATTCACCCCTCCACTTT. This codes for CASSDISRYSPLHF.

The rearrangement joins TRBV7-2 to TRBJ1-2; D not resolved. The CDR3 is 14 amino acids. Germline V gene sequence: CDR1 SGHTA, CDR2 FQGNSA. Deletions cut 4 bases from V and 8 bases from J, with 17 bases between. CDR3: CASSSFVGEQGYTF. The CDR3 DNA reads as TGTGCCAGCAGCTCGTTTGTTGGTGAGCAAGGCTACACCTTC.

This chain connects TRBV7-2 to TRBJ2-1; possible D gene TRBD2, 5 bases. Trimming took off 4 bases at V and 4 bases at J, with 8 bases between the two ends. CDR3 length: 13 residues. CDR1 is SGHTA and CDR2 is FQGNSA in the germline V gene. The CDR3 sequence is CASSSGLYNEQFF. In nucleotides, the CDR3 is TGTGCCAGCAGCTCAGGACTTTACAATGAGCAGTTCTTC. Full variable domain (outside the CDR3, taken from reference TRBV7-2 and TRBJ2-1): GAGVSQSPSNKVTEKGKDVELRCDPISGHTALYWYRQSLGQGLEFLIYFQGNSAPDKSGLPSDRFSAERTGGSVSTLTIQRTQQEDSAVYLCASSSGLYNEQFFGPGTRLTVL.

About this clone: This same CDR3 is encoded by further DNA sequences in the sample. The chain recombines TRBV6-4 with TRBJ1-2; D is possibly TRBD1 (6 bases). V was trimmed by 6 bases and J by 2 bases, leaving 10 bases between them. There are 13 residues in the CDR3. The germline V gene has CDR1 MRHNA and CDR2 SNTAGT. The chain's CDR3 is CASRPQGNYGYTF. The CDR3 region has the DNA TGTGCCAGCAGACCTCAGGGGAACTATGGCTACACCTTC.

The V and J genes are TRBV20-1 and TRBJ1-2; a possible D gene is TRBD1 (6 bases). CDR1 is DFQATT and CDR2 is SNEGSKA in the germline V gene (reference sequence). The CDR3 spans 18 residues. Between the trimmed V and J ends, which lost 3 bases and 6 bases, there was a span of 29 bases. In DNA form, the CDR3 reads TGCAGTGCTAGTTTGGGCTCTACCTTCAGCAGGGGAGTTAATGGCTACACCTTC. As protein: CSASLGSTFSRGVNGYTF.

The V and J genes are TRBV18 and TRBJ1-2; 7 nucleotides agree with TRBD1. The germline V gene has CDR1 KGHSH and CDR2 LQKENI. Trimming at V came to 2 bases and at J to 4 bases, leaving 19 bases not matched to a gene. This CDR3 has 19 residues. CDR3 nucleotides: TGTGCCAGCTCACCAAGTGCCTCCTCCCCCGGGGACAGCGGCTATGGCTACACCTTC. Residues: CASSPSASSPGDSGYGYTF. Full variable domain (remainder filled in from reference TRBV18 and TRBJ1-2): NAGVMQNPRHLVRRRGQEARLRCSPMKGHSHVYWYRQLPEEGLKFMVYLQKENIIDESGMPKERFSAEFPKEGPSILRIQQVVRGDSAAYFCASSPSASSPGDSGYGYTFGSGTRLTVV.

V and J are TRBV7-2 and TRBJ2-6; no reliable D call. Trimming stripped 3 bases from V and 0 bases from J, with 9 bases between. The germline V gene encodes CDR1 SGHTA and CDR2 FQGNSA. This CDR3 region has 16 residues. The CDR3 loop reads CASSFGLSSGANVLTF. The CDR3 DNA sequence: TGTGCCAGCAGCTTCGGGTTAAGCTCTGGGGCCAACGTCCTGACTTTC.

The V call is TRBV5-4, the J call TRBJ1-1; possibly TRBD1 for D (5 bases). The CDR3 covers 15 residues. V was cut by 4 bases and J by 6 bases, with 19 bases left in between. CDR1 is SGHNT and CDR2 is YYREEE in the germline V gene (reference sequence). CDR3 nucleotide sequence: TGTGCCAGCAGCGAGCTATCTGGGGGGTTCGCTGAAGCTTTCTTT. It translates to CASSELSGGFAEAFF. The whole variable domain, filled in from reference TRBV5-4 and TRBJ1-1, reads ETGVTQSPTHLIKTRGQQVTLRCSSQSGHNTVSWYQQALGQGPQFIFQYYREEENGRGNFPPRFSGLQFPNYSSELNVNALELDDSALYLCASSELSGGFAEAFFGQGTRLTVV.

The CDR3 region is CAISASAGPSTDTQYF. DNA of the CDR3: TGTGCCATCAGCGCTAGCGCGGGGCCTAGCACAGATACGCAGTATTTT. The chain carries TRBV10-3 and TRBJ2-3; D possibly corresponds to TRBD2 (6 bases). V was trimmed by 6 bases and J by 0 bases, leaving 16 bases between them. This CDR3 contains 16 residues. Germline values: CDR1 ENHRY, CDR2 SYGVKD.

This chain uses TRBV7-2 with TRBJ2-5; 13 bases agree with TRBD2. The germline gives CDR1 SGHTA, CDR2 FQGNSA. The ends lost 4 bases at V and 4 bases at J; junction bases unmatched: 6. This CDR3 has 16 residues. DNA of the CDR3: TGTGCCAGCAGCTCAAGACTAGCGGGGGGTCCAGAGACCCAGTACTTC. Its translation is CASSSRLAGGPETQYF.

The CDR3 sequence is CASSLNQGTEAFF. CDR3 nucleotides: TGTGCCAGCAGCTTGAATCAGGGAACTGAAGCTTTCTTT. The rearrangement links TRBV11-1 to TRBJ1-1; a possible D gene is TRBD1 (5 bases). The CDR3 is 13 amino acids. V was shortened by 3 bases and J by 5 bases, with 10 bases between the two germline ends. Germline CDR1 is SGHAT and CDR2 is FQDESV (reference sequence). Using reference TRBV11-1 and TRBJ1-1 for the parts outside the CDR3, the full variable domain is EAEVAQSPRYKITEKSQAVAFWCDPISGHATLYWYRQILGQGPELLVQFQDESVVDDSQLPKDRFSAERLKGVDSTLKIQPAELGDSAMYLCASSLNQGTEAFFGQGTRLTVV.

V and J are TRBV3-1 (or the pseudogene TRBV3-2) and TRBJ2-5, with D possibly TRBD2 on 6 matching bases. The V end was cut by 4 bases, the J end by 5 bases, with 20 bases between. Germline CDR1 reads LGHDT; CDR2 reads YNNKEL (reference sequence). The CDR3 is 16 amino acids. The CDR3 DNA is TGTGCCAGCAGCCGCCCAGCTTCCCTAGCGTCCGAGACCCAGTACTTC. Residues: CASSRPASLASETQYF.

The rearrangement uses TRBV28 and TRBJ2-1; TRBD2 matches at 8 bases. This CDR3 has 17 amino acids. Germline CDR1 MDHEN, CDR2 SYDVKM. V was clipped by 0 bases and J by 0 bases; unmatched bases: 4. As DNA, the CDR3 is TGTGCCAGCAGTTTATGGAAGCGGGGGAGCTCCTACAATGAGCAGTTCTTC. This codes for CASSLWKRGSSYNEQFF.

The CDR3: CASPRPGQGDSPLHF. The CDR3 DNA reads TGTGCAAGTCCCCGTCCGGGACAGGGAGATTCACCCCTCCACTTT. The chain uses TRBV12-2 and TRBJ1-6; the table calls TRBD1, which could not be checked here. TRBV12-2 is tagged as a pseudogene. The CDR3 loop spans 15 amino acids.

This chain links TRBV6-1 with TRBJ1-2; D may be TRBD1 (5 bases). V was pared by 2 bases and J by 6 bases, with 19 bases between. This CDR3 comprises 16 residues. Germline V gene lookup returns CDR1 MNHNS and CDR2 SASEGT. CDR3 DNA sequence: TGTGCCAGCAGTGAACCCAGGGTGAAGTTTTTGGATGGCTACACCTTC. Its protein is CASSEPRVKFLDGYTF.

This chain joins TRBV6-5 and TRBJ2-7, with D perhaps TRBD1 (5 bases). The V end was cut by 8 bases, the J end by 5 bases, with 16 bases between. Germline CDR1 reads MNHEY; CDR2 reads SVGAGI. This CDR3 has 13 residues. The CDR3 sequence is CASGKQEGNEQYV. DNA of the CDR3: TGTGCCAGCGGTAAACAGGAAGGGAACGAGCAGTACGTC.

This chain uses TRBV28 with TRBJ1-5; D is possibly TRBD1 (6 bases). Trimming stripped 5 bases from V and 4 bases from J, with 15 bases between. This CDR3 region has 15 residues. Per germline, CDR1 MDHEN and CDR2 SYDVKM. The CDR3 DNA reads as TGTGCCAGCAGTGCAAAAGGCAGGGGAAATCAGCCCCAGCATTTT. Amino acids: CASSAKGRGNQPQHF.

As DNA, the CDR3 is TGTGCCAGCTCATCCTCCGCCGGGGGGGGCACTGAAGCTTTCTTT. Residues: CASSSSAGGGTEAFF. V gene TRBV18 combines with J gene TRBJ1-1, with a tentative D call TRBD1 (5 bases). V lost 5 bases, J lost 4 bases, and 17 bases lay in between. The CDR3 length is 15 residues. CDR1 and CDR2 (germline): KGHSH, LQKENI.

This chain uses TRBV6-6 with TRBJ2-2; D perhaps matches TRBD2 (6 bases). The CDR3 contains 15 residues. Germline V CDR1 and CDR2: MNHNY, SVGAGI (reference sequence). Trimming took off 6 bases at V and 4 bases at J, with 15 bases between the two ends. CDR3 sequence reads: CASRGTSLTTGELFF. As DNA, the CDR3 is TGTGCCAGCAGGGGGACTTCCCTTACCACCGGGGAGCTGTTTTTT.

This chain joins TRBV7-9 and TRBJ2-5; D is undetermined. Germline CDR1 SEHNR, CDR2 FQNEAQ (reference sequence). Trimming pared 4 bases from V and 2 bases from J, leaving 5 bases between. The length of the CDR3 is 12 residues. The CDR3 reads CASSYLQETQYF. CDR3 nucleotide sequence: TGTGCCAGCAGCTACTTACAAGAGACCCAGTACTTC. The full variable domain, completed using reference TRBV7-9 and TRBJ2-5, is DTGVSQNPRHKITKRGQNVTFRCDPISEHNRLYWYRQTLGQGPEFLTYFQNEAQLEKSRLLSDRFSAERPKGSFSTLEIQRTEQGDSAMYLCASSYLQETQYFGPGTRLLVL.

The rearrangement uses TRBV27 and TRBJ1-1, with D uncertain. CDR1 is MNHEY, CDR2 SMNVEV, per germline (reference sequence). The CDR3 length is 15 residues. The V end was cut by 3 bases, the J end by 3 bases, with 14 bases between. The CDR3 region is CASSLRGVTYTEAFF. The DNA for the CDR3 is TGTGCCAGCAGTTTGAGAGGAGTTACGTACACTGAAGCTTTCTTT.

This chain joins TRBV3-1 (or the pseudogene TRBV3-2) and TRBJ2-3, with no clear D. V lost 7 bases and J 5 bases, leaving 7 bases between the germline ends. The CDR3 has 11 amino acids. CDR1 LGHDT and CDR2 YNNKEL come from the germline V gene (reference sequence). The CDR3 sequence: CASMYLDTQYF. CDR3 sequence (DNA): TGTGCCAGCATGTATTTAGATACGCAGTATTTT.

This rearrangement joins TRBV6-5 to TRBJ1-1; D is ambiguous. Germline V lookup: CDR1 MNHEY, CDR2 SVGAGI. V lost 0 bases to trimming and J lost 1 base, with 9 bases between them. This CDR3 region has 15 residues. CDR3 protein: CASSYSYGRNTEAFF. As DNA, the CDR3 is TGTGCCAGCAGTTACTCGTACGGGAGGAACACTGAAGCTTTCTTT.